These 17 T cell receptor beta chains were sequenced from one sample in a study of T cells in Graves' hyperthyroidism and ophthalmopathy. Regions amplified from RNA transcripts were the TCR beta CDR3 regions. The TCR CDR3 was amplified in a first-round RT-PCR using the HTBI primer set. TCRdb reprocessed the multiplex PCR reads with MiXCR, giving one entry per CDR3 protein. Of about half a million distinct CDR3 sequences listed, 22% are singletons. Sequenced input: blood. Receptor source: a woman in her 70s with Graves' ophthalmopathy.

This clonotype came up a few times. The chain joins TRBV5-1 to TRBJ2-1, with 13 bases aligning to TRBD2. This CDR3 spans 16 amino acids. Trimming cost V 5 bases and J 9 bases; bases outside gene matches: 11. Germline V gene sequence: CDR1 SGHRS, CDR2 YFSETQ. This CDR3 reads CASRPPGLAGVGEQFF. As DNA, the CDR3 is TGCGCCAGCAGGCCCCCTGGACTAGCGGGAGTTGGTGAGCAGTTCTTC.

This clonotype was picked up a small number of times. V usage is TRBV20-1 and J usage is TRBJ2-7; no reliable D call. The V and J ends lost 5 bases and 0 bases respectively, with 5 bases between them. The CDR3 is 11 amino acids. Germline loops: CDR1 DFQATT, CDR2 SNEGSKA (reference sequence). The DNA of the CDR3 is TGCAGTGCTTGGGGCTCCTACGAGCAGTACTTC. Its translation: CSAWGSYEQYF.

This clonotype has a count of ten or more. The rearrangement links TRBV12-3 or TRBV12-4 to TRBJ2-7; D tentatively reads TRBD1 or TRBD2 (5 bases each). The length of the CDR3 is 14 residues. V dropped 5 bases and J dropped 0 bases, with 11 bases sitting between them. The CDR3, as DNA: TGTGCCAGCAGTCCGTCTGGGGGCTCCTACGAGCAGTACTTC. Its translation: CASSPSGGSYEQYF.

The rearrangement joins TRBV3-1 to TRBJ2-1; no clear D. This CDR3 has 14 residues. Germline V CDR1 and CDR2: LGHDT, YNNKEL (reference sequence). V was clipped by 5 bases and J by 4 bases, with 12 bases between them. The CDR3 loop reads CASSSVSGYNEQFF. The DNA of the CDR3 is TGTGCCAGCAGCTCTGTCTCCGGGTACAATGAGCAGTTCTTC.

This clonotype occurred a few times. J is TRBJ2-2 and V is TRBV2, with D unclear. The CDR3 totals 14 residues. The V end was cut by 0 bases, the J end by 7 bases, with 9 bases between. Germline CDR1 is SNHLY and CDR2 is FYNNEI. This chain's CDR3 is CASSEAINGGELFF. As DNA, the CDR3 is TGTGCCAGCAGTGAAGCGATCAATGGCGGGGAGCTGTTTTTT.

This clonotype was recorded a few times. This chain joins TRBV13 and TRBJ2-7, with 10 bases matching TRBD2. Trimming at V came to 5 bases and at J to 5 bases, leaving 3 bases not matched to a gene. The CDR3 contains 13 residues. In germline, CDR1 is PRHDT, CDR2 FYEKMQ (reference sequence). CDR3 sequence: CASSTLAGDEQYF. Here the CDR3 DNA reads TGTGCCAGCAGCACCCTAGCGGGAGACGAGCAGTACTTC.

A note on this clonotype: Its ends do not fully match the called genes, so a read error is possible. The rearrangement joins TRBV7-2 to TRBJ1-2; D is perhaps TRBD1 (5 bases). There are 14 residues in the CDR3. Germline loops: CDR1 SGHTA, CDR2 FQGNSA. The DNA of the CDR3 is TGCGCCAGCAGCTTGTCGTCAGGGTATTATGGCTACACCTTC. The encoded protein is CASSLSSGYYGYTF. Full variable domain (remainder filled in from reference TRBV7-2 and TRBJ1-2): GAGVSQSPSNKVTEKGKDVELRCDPISGHTALYWYRQSLGQGLEFLIYFQGNSAPDKSGLPSDRFSAERTGGSVSTLTIQRTQQEDSAVYLCASSLSSGYYGYTFGSGTRLTVV.

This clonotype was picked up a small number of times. The CDR3 here is CATSDHYEQYF. CDR3 nucleotides: TGTGCCACCAGTGATCATTACGAGCAGTACTTC. The V call is TRBV24-1, the J call TRBJ2-7; no clear D gene. CDR1 and CDR2 from the germline V gene are KGHDR and SFDVKD. V gave up 3 bases and J gave up 4 bases, with 3 bases separating them. This CDR3 contains 11 residues.

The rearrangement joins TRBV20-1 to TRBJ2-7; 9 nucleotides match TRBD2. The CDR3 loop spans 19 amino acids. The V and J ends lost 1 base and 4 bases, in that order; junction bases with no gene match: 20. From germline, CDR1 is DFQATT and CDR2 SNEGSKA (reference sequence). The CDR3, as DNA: TGCAGTGCTAGAGCCTTGGGCGGGAGGGCCGGCCAATCGATGTACGAGCAGTACTTC. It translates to CSARALGGRAGQSMYEQYF.

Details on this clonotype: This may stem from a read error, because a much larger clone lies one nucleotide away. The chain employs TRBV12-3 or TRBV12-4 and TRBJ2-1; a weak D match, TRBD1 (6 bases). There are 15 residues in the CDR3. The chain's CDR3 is CASSLGRGPYNEQLF. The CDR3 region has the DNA TGTGCCAGCAGTTTAGGCAGGGGACCTTACAATGAGCAGCTCTTC.

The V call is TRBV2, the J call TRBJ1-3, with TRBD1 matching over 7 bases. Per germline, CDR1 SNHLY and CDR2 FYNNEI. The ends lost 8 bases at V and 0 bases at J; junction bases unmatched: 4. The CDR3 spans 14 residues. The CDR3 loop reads CASGDSRSGNTIYF. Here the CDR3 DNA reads TGTGCCAGCGGGGACAGCCGCTCTGGAAACACCATATATTTT.

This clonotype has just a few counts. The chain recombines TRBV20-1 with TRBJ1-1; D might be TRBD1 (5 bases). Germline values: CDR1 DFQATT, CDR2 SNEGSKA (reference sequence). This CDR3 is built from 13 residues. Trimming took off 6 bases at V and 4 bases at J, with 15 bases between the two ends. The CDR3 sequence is CSAIEQVGTEAFF. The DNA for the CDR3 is TGCAGTGCCATTGAACAGGTTGGCACTGAAGCTTTCTTT.

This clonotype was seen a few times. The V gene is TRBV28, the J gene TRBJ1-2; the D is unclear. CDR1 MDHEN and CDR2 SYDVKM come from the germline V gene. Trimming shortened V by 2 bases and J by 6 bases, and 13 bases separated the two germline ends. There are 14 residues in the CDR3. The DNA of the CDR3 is TGTGCCAGCAGTTTAAGGCGGATTAGAAATGGCTACACCTTC. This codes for CASSLRRIRNGYTF.

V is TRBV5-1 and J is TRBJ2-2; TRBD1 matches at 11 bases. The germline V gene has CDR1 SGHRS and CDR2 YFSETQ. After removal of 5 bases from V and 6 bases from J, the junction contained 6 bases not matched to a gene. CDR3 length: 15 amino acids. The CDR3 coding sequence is TGCGCCAGCAGTCTGAAGGGACAGGGGGCCGGGGAGCTGTTTTTT. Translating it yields CASSLKGQGAGELFF.

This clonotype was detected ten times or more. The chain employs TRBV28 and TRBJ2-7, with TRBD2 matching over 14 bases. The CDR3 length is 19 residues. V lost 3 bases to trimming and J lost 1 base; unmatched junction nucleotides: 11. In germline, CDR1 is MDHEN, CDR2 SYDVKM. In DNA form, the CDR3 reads TGTGCCAGCAGTTTGGTCCTAGGACTAGCGGGAGGACAGTCCTACGAGCAGTACTTC. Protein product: CASSLVLGLAGGQSYEQYF.

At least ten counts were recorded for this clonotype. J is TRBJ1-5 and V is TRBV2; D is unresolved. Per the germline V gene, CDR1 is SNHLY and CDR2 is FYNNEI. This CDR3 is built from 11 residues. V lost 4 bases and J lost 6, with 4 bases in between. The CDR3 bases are TGTGCCAGCAGTGGGGGTCAGCCCCAGCATTTT. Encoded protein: CASSGGQPQHF.

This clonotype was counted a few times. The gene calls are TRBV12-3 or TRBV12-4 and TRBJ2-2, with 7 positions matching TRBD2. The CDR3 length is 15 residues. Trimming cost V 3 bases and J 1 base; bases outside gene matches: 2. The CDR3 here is CASSFERENTGELFF. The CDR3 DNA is TGTGCCAGCAGTTTTGAGCGGGAGAACACCGGGGAGCTGTTTTTT.